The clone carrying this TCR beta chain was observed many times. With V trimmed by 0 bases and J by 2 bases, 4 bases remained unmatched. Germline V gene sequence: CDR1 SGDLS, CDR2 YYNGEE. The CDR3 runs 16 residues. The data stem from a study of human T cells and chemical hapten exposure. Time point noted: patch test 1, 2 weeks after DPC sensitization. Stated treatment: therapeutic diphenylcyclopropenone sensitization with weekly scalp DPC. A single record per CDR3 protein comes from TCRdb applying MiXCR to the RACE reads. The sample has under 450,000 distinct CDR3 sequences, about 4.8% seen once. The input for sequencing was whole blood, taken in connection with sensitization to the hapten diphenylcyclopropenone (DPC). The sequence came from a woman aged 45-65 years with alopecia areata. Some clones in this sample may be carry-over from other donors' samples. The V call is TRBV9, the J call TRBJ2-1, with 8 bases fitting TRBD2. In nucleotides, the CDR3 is TGTGCCAGCAGCGTAGAAACTAGCGGCACCTACAATGAGCAGTTCTTC. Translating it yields CASSVETSGTYNEQFF.